These 23 T cell receptor beta chains came from one sample sequenced in a study of blood T cell repertoires in COVID-19. TCRdb's table, derived via immunoSEQ multiplex PCR, lists solely in-frame clones and lacks some. This sample carries roughly 290,000 clones, around 85% of them seen once, and the ten largest clones take 0.87%. Material for sequencing was peripheral blood. These receptors were taken from a human donor with COVID-19, enrolled during active disease. The donor label of this sample is uncertain.

V and J are TRBV3-1 (or the pseudogene TRBV3-2) and TRBJ2-7; TRBD1 might be the D (5 bases). CDR3 length equals 16 residues. Germline CDR1 and CDR2: LGHDT and YNNKEL (reference sequence). Trimming took 0 bases from V and 5 from J, leaving 17 bases between them. The CDR3 region is CASSQDASAPGNEQYF. The CDR3 nucleotides read TGTGCCAGCAGCCAAGATGCCAGTGCCCCAGGGAACGAGCAGTACTTC.

This clone was detected only once. The chain combines TRBV19 with TRBJ2-1; TRBD2 matches 11 bases. The CDR3 has 15 residues. Germline assignment: CDR1 LNHDA and CDR2 SQIVND (reference sequence). V dropped 7 bases and J dropped 0; count of bases not matched to a gene: 2. CDR3: CASTTSGGSYNEQFF. The CDR3 region has the DNA TGTGCCAGTACAACTAGCGGGGGCTCCTACAATGAGCAGTTCTTC. The variable domain in full, completed from reference TRBV19 and TRBJ2-1, reads DGGITQSPKYLFRKEGQNVTLSCEQNLNHDAMYWYRQDPGQGLRLIYYSQIVNDFQKGDIAEGYSVSREKKESFPLTVTSAQKNPTAFYLCASTTSGGSYNEQFFGPGTRLTVL.

V gene TRBV19 combines with J gene TRBJ1-1, with 9 positions matching TRBD1. There are 17 residues in the CDR3. Trimming cost V 4 bases and J 0 bases; bases outside gene matches: 9. Germline CDR1 reads LNHDA; CDR2 reads SQIVND (reference sequence). The CDR3 bases are TGTGCCAGTAGTAGACAGGGGGTGATCGGAATGAACACTGAAGCTTTCTTT. This translates into CASSRQGVIGMNTEAFF.

CDR3 sequence: CASSVEGAGWAEAFF. In DNA form, the CDR3 reads TGTGCCAGCAGCGTAGAGGGCGCGGGGTGGGCTGAAGCTTTCTTT. The gene calls are TRBV9 and TRBJ1-1, with no clear D. Trimming left V 0 bases short and J 6 bases short, with 15 bases between. This CDR3 comprises 15 residues. CDR1 and CDR2 from the germline V gene are SGDLS and YYNGEE. The full variable domain, its missing parts supplied by reference TRBV9 and TRBJ1-1, is DSGVTQTPKHLITATGQRVTLRCSPRSGDLSVYWYQQSLDQGLQFLIQYYNGEERAKGNILERFSAQQFPDLHSELNLSSLELGDSALYFCASSVEGAGWAEAFFGQGTRLTVV.

This clone was observed a handful of times. The chain carries TRBV19 and TRBJ2-3, with 8 nucleotides matching TRBD1. CDR3 length: 14 amino acids. The germline gives CDR1 LNHDA, CDR2 SQIVND (reference sequence). Trimming at V came to 7 bases and at J to 5 bases, leaving 8 bases not matched to a gene. CDR3 DNA sequence: TGTGCCAGTATGGGAATAACAGGGGGAGATACGCAGTATTTT. Translation: CASMGITGGDTQYF.

The chain joins TRBV3-1 (or the pseudogene TRBV3-2) to TRBJ2-7; 13 bases fit TRBD2. The V gene's germline CDR1 is LGHDT and CDR2 YNNKEL (reference sequence). Unmatched junction bases numbered 4, after V lost 3 bases and J lost 2 bases. CDR3 length: 16 residues. The CDR3 DNA reads TGTGCCAGCAGCCAGACCGGGACTAGCGGGACCTACGAGCAGTACTTC. Protein: CASSQTGTSGTYEQYF.

This chain connects TRBV30 to TRBJ2-3; a weak D match, TRBD2 (5 bases). V was clipped by 3 bases and J by 3 bases, with 16 bases between them. The CDR3 is 15 amino acids. From germline, CDR1 is GTSNPN and CDR2 SVGIG (reference sequence). Written as DNA, the CDR3 is TGTGCCTGGAGGAGCGCGGAGAGACTAACAGATACGCAGTATTTT. This codes for CAWRSAERLTDTQYF.

The chain recombines TRBV27 with TRBJ2-5; a possible D gene is TRBD2 (6 bases). The CDR3 has 14 amino acids. V lost 5 bases and J lost 10, with 20 bases in between. Germline V gene sequence: CDR1 MNHEY, CDR2 SMNVEV (reference sequence). The CDR3 nucleotides are TGTGCCAGCAGTACTATGCGGGACTCCCGGGACCAGTACTTC. As protein: CASSTMRDSRDQYF.

The chain carries TRBV28 and TRBJ1-5; maybe TRBD1 (6 bases). CDR3 length: 14 residues. V was pared by 5 bases and J by 5 bases, with 13 bases between. Germline lookup yields CDR1 MDHEN and CDR2 SYDVKM. CDR3 protein: CASSLDRTDQPQHF. As DNA, the CDR3 is TGTGCCAGCAGTCTCGACAGGACCGATCAGCCCCAGCATTTT.

This clone has only one observation. This chain connects TRBV18 to TRBJ1-2, with 7 bases aligning to TRBD1. Looked up from germline, CDR1 is KGHSH and CDR2 is LQKENI. The CDR3 covers 14 residues. Trimming took 3 bases from V and 3 from J; bases not matched to a gene: 4. CDR3 bases: TGTGCCAGCTCACCCAGCGGACAGGACTATGGCTACACCTTC. Protein product: CASSPSGQDYGYTF.

This chain uses TRBV5-1 with TRBJ1-6; no reliable D call. The CDR3 consists of 17 residues. Germline lookup yields CDR1 SGHRS and CDR2 YFSETQ. V dropped 5 bases and J dropped 1 base, with 16 bases sitting between them. The chain's CDR3 is CASRPPTIGSYNSPLHF. The CDR3 DNA reads as TGCGCCAGCAGGCCACCCACTATTGGATCCTATAATTCACCCCTCCACTTT.

DNA of the CDR3: TGTGCCAGCAGCCGGGACAGAGGAAACACCATATATTTT. Protein product: CASSRDRGNTIYF. The genes are TRBV11-2 and TRBJ1-3; TRBD1 matches at 7 bases. CDR1 and CDR2 from the germline V gene are SGHAT and FQNNGV. This CDR3 contains 13 residues. The V gene end was trimmed by 5 bases and the J gene end by 4 bases; junction bases not matched to a gene: 2. The full variable domain, rest sourced from reference TRBV11-2 and TRBJ1-3, is EAGVAQSPRYKIIEKRQSVAFWCNPISGHATLYWYQQILGQGPKLLIQFQNNGVVDDSQLPKDRFSAERLKGVDSTLKIQPAKLEDSAVYLCASSRDRGNTIYFGEGSWLTVV.

This clone was counted a single time. The chain's CDR3 is CASSHGLAGAYEQFF. The DNA for the CDR3 is TGTGCCAGCAGCCATGGACTAGCGGGAGCCTATGAGCAGTTCTTC. The V and J genes are TRBV7-2 and TRBJ2-1; TRBD2 matches 13 bases. Germline CDR1 reads SGHTA; CDR2 reads FQGNSA. Germline trimming cut 5 bases from V and 8 bases from J; bases unmatched to any gene: 6. CDR3 length equals 15 residues.

The rearrangement links TRBV15 to TRBJ1-2; tentative D call: TRBD1 (6 bases). This CDR3 is 16 amino acids long. V was shortened by 1 base and J by 2 bases, with 14 bases between the two germline ends. Germline assignment: CDR1 LNHNV and CDR2 YYDKDF (reference sequence). The CDR3 DNA reads as TGTGCCACCAGCAGAGCAAACAGGGTGGCCAACTATGGCTACACCTTC. It translates to CATSRANRVANYGYTF. Using reference TRBV15 and TRBJ1-2 for the parts outside the CDR3, the full variable domain is DAMVIQNPRYQVTQFGKPVTLSCSQTLNHNVMYWYQQKSSQAPKLLFHYYDKDFNNEADTPDNFQSRRPNTSFCFLDIRSPGLGDTAMYLCATSRANRVANYGYTFGSGTRLTVV.

The chain links TRBV7-8 to TRBJ1-5; 7 nucleotides match TRBD1. V was clipped by 5 bases and J by 2 bases; unmatched bases: 3. Germline assignment: CDR1 SGHVS and CDR2 FQNEAQ. The CDR3 consists of 14 residues. The CDR3 sequence: CASSPGTGNQPQHF. The CDR3 nucleotides are TGTGCCAGCAGCCCCGGGACAGGCAATCAGCCCCAGCATTTT.

V usage is TRBV29-1 and J usage is TRBJ1-4, with 8 bases aligning to TRBD1. The germline CDR1 and CDR2 sequences are SQVTM and ANQGSEA. The V segment lost 1 base and the J segment 8 bases; nucleotides outside the gene matches: 3. The CDR3 totals 13 residues. CDR3 sequence reads: CSVEGAGGEKLFF. CDR3 DNA: TGCAGCGTTGAAGGGGCAGGGGGCGAAAAACTGTTTTTT.

The chain uses TRBV21-1 and TRBJ1-5; TRBD1, the table's D call, lacks a check against the DNA. TRBV21-1 is a pseudogene segment. The CDR3 has 17 amino acids. The CDR3 nucleotides are TGTGCCAGCAGCAAAGAGATCCGGACAGGGTGCAATCAGCCCCAGCATTTT. Its protein product is CASSKEIRTGCNQPQHF.

The V and J genes are TRBV7-9 and TRBJ2-2, with 8 bases identical to TRBD1. The CDR3 has 17 amino acids. Germline loops: CDR1 SEHNR, CDR2 FQNEAQ (reference sequence). The ends lost 5 bases at V and 0 bases at J; junction bases unmatched: 8. Here the CDR3 reads CASSGRTGNSNTGELFF. The CDR3 DNA reads as TGTGCCAGCAGCGGCCGGACAGGGAACTCGAACACCGGGGAGCTGTTTTTT.

DNA for the CDR3: TGCAGCGCCCGACCGACAGCGAACACTGAAGCTTTCTTT. Protein product: CSARPTANTEAFF. The J gene is TRBJ1-1, the V gene TRBV29-1; D is perhaps TRBD1 (5 bases). This CDR3 comprises 13 residues. Trimming removed 7 bases from V and 1 base from J, with 13 bases in between. Germline V gene data show CDR1 as SQVTM and CDR2 as ANQGSEA.

The chain joins TRBV15 to TRBJ1-2; the match to TRBD1 covers 7 bases. This CDR3 has 15 residues. CDR1 LNHNV and CDR2 YYDKDF come from the germline V gene (reference sequence). V lost 2 bases to trimming and J lost 3 bases; unmatched junction nucleotides: 6. CDR3 sequence reads: CATSRTYRGDYGYTF. In DNA form, the CDR3 reads TGTGCCACCAGCAGAACATACAGGGGAGACTATGGCTACACCTTC.

V and J are TRBV6-5 and TRBJ2-1; 9 positions agree with TRBD1. There are 15 residues in the CDR3. Germline V CDR1 and CDR2: MNHEY, SVGAGI. V was clipped by 8 bases and J by 6 bases; unmatched bases: 11. The CDR3 DNA sequence: TGTGCCAGCGCAAGGGACAGGGAGTACGGCAATGAGCAGTTCTTC. This encodes CASARDREYGNEQFF.

This sequence joins TRBV5-4 and TRBJ1-1, with D maybe TRBD1 (6 bases). CDR3 size: 16 residues. Germline V gives CDR1 SGHNT, CDR2 YYREEE (reference sequence). V was shortened by 3 bases and J by 1 base, with 16 bases between the two germline ends. The CDR3 is CASSSKTGRANTEAFF. The CDR3 DNA sequence: TGTGCCAGCAGCTCCAAGACAGGCCGGGCGAACACTGAAGCTTTCTTT.

This chain links TRBV3-1 (or the pseudogene TRBV3-2) with TRBJ2-1; 7 bases are a match to TRBD2. This CDR3 is built from 18 residues. Germline V gene lookup returns CDR1 LGHDT and CDR2 YNNKEL (reference sequence). With V trimmed by 4 bases and J by 8 bases, 20 bases remained unmatched. The CDR3 DNA is TGTGCCAGCAGCCCCCAGGGAGGGATCAACCTGGGAAGGGATGAGCAGTTCTTC. Translation: CASSPQGGINLGRDEQFF.